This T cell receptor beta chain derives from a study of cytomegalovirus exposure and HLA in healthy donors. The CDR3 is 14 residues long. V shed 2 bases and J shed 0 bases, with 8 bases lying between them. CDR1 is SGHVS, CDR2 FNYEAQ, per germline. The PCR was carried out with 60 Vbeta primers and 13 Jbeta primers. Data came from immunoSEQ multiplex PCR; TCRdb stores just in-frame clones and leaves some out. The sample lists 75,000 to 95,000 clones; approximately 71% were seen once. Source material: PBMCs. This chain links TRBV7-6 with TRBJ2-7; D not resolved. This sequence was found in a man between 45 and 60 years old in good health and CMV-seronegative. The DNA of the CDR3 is TGTGCCAGCAGCTTAAGCGAGCCCTCCTACGAGCAGTACGTC. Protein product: CASSLSEPSYEQYV.